The T cell receptor (beta chain) described here comes from a study of blood T cell repertoires in COVID-19. About the research overall: The origin of the acute and convalescent COVID-19 samples was the United States, Italy and Spain. T cells, B-cell-depleted T cells, or PBMCs supplied cDNA or gDNA.

In the authors' methods: Quantification of nucleated cells was approximated via reference gene primer amplification. Sequencing used immunoSEQ multiplex PCR; TCRdb keeps in-frame clones, though not all of them. V and J calls plus clone size are reproduced from that table; the DNA served to infer D and trimming. Altogether roughly 45,000 clones are present, about four fifths being singletons, with the ten largest covering 23%. Germline CDR1 is ENHRY and CDR2 is SYGVKD. V gave up 2 bases and J gave up 7 bases; unmatched junction bases: 9. The CDR3 consists of 15 residues. Input material: peripheral blood. The genes are TRBV10-3 and TRBJ2-7; 9 nucleotides align to TRBD1. The clonotype originates from a woman aged 60 to 75 with acute or convalescent COVID-19. The CDR3 DNA is TGTGCCATCAGTGAGCGTGGACAGGGGCTTTGGGAGCAGTACTTC. Amino acid sequence: CAISERGQGLWEQYF.